The clone carrying this TCR beta chain was recorded at least ten times. Its antigen is not known. V lost 7 bases to trimming and J lost 5 bases; unmatched junction nucleotides: 9. The CDR3 is made up of 14 amino acids. Germline values: CDR1 DFQATT, CDR2 SNEGSKA (reference sequence). Preparation of the TCRbeta library used unique molecular identifiers. TCRdb called the PCR reads again in MiXCR, with one record for every CDR3 protein. Of about 16,000 distinct CDR3 sequences detected, about 7.7% appear once; the ten largest clones hold about 38%. The data originate from a study of T-cell reconstitution after alpha-beta-depleted transplantation in children. Overall study results and limits: Expanded graft clones numbering several hundred reportedly gave rise to alpha-beta T cells about two months after transplant.

Sample: PBMCs, mostly from graft donor cells, taken 60 days after TCRalphabeta/CD19-depleted stem cell transplant. This clonotype was sampled from a boy in the first two years of life who had a stem cell transplant for Wiskott-Aldrich syndrome, so the T cells may come from the graft donor. This rearrangement joins TRBV20-1 to TRBJ2-1, with 9 bases matching TRBD2. CDR3 sequence reads: CSVWSGRRHNEQFF. DNA of the CDR3: TGCAGTGTGTGGAGCGGGAGGCGCCACAATGAGCAGTTCTTC.